This T cell receptor beta chain was recorded in a study of human CD4 T cells and Enterobacteriaceae. This CDR3 has 21 residues. Trimming cost V 6 bases and J 2 bases; bases outside gene matches: 22. Germline-derived CDR1 and CDR2 are MDHEN and SYDVKM. Study results and caveats: In the top 5%: about 55% of the 19 and about 60% of the 34 cross-reactive clonotypes.

On this clone: Its cognate antigen is unknown.

All CD4+ cells other than CD45RA+CCR7+CD95- naive cells were sorted as memory, over 95% pure. Healthy donors' blood was sourced from blood donation centers in Switzerland. CD4 and CD14 magnetic microbeads positively selected total CD4+ T cells and monocytes. Sorted cells lacked CD8+, CD14+, CD16+, CD56+, CD19+ and CD25-bright cells. The data were produced by immunoSEQ multiplex PCR, yet TCRdb's version contains in-frame clones alone and is incomplete. The repertoire holds 25,000 to 30,000 clones, with around four fifths as singletons. The chain recombines TRBV28 with TRBJ1-3, with 10 nucleotides matching TRBD1. The sequence derives from a human donor in good health. What was sequenced was memory CD4+ T cells from blood. CDR3 sequence reads: CASSPLAPGQGQVWAGNTIYF. CDR3 in DNA: TGTGCCAGCAGCCCCCTGGCCCCGGGACAGGGGCAGGTGTGGGCTGGAAACACCATATATTTT.